This is a list of T cell receptor beta chains from one sample in a study of cytomegalovirus exposure and HLA in healthy donors. Repertoires were generated with immunoSEQ multiplex PCR, while TCRdb's copy carries only in-frame clones and drops some. Among over 85,000 clones, less than 10% were seen once, and the ten largest hold 2.3%. The sample consisted of PBMCs. These receptors all stem from a man aged 45-60 years in good health and CMV-seronegative. The CDR3 runs from the conserved cysteine through the conserved F or W. Fields, in order: D gene, V gene, CDR3 protein. The D gene is left open where the match is weak.

>TRBD1|TRBV2
CASTIQGAVYGYTF
>NA|TRBV19
CASKTGGNNQPQHF
>NA|TRBV28
CASSFSGPQGYGYTF
>TRBD2|TRBV19
CASSILGREQETQYF
>TRBD2|TRBV5-1
CASSRGRLGTDTQYF
>NA|TRBV2
CASSESPRGNTEAFF
>NA|TRBV6-1
CASSERQMQPQHF
>NA|TRBV9
CASSVANTRSGNTIYF
>TRBD1|TRBV27
CATSDAGGPFADTQYF
>NA|TRBV5-6
CASSIDRSYEQYF
>NA|TRBV4-1
CASSQRSGPEPYEQYF
>TRBD2|TRBV30
CAWSSGSRTSGQETQYF
>TRBD2|TRBV7-9
CASSWGTSGGAVDTQYF
>TRBD1|TRBV4-3
CASSQVLGQGYEQYF
>NA|TRBV28
CASSLWRGNEQYF
>TRBD1|TRBV18
CASSQTGNYGYTF